This T cell receptor beta chain was captured in a study of blood T cell repertoires in COVID-19 (dated by TCRdb to about 2020). About the study as a whole: Samples from collaborators originated in the United States, Italy and Spain and spanned both the acute and convalescent phases of COVID-19. The repertoires were released in a freely available public database intended as a resource for research on the immune response to SARS-CoV-2. Deeply sampled blood TCRbeta repertoires from subjects exposed to, actively infected with, or recovered from COVID-19 were included in the dataset. A de-identified subject ID, COVID-19 status, age in years and sex were almost always included in the sample metadata. The prospective study material was composed of cDNA or gDNA derived from T cells, B-cell-depleted T cells, or PBMCs. Where available, HLA class I and class II types were obtained from metadata supplied by the sample provider rather than from assay-based typing. The samples were drawn from two sources: the first 160 participants of the ongoing ImmuneRACE study, and 950 to 1,500 subjects contributed by 6 global collaborators. Study-wide findings and limitations: The amount of clinical and demographic metadata varied by source and participant and was provided uncurated.

The CDR3 has 14 amino acids, counting the end cysteine and phenylalanine. Solely the CDR3 DNA is kept, with 42 bases framed from the first base. The germline V gene supplies CDR1 MDHEN and CDR2 SYDVKM. The V end loses 5 bases and the J end loses 2 bases, and a stretch of 13 bases separates them. TCRbeta CDR3 regions were amplified from genomic DNA using the immunoSEQ Assay, a bias-controlled multiplex PCR. Under the source paper's analysis protocol: Nucleated cell counts per sample were estimated from amplification of reference gene primers within the assay. Sequence reads were collapsed and filtered to measure the absolute abundance of every unique TCRbeta CDR3 rearrangement. For each sample, productive Simpson clonality was calculated by taking the square root of Simpson's diversity index across productive rearrangements. TCRdb limited this immuneACCESS table to in-frame rearrangements with V and J called. A share of clones is missing; checked studies link under half to unresolved V genes, and the rest is unexplained. That table furnishes V, J and clone size, whereas the DNA furnished D and trimming. Across this sample there are about 300,000 clones, with 87% seen only once. The ten largest account for approximately 1.5% of the sample.

This clone came up a few times. What this receptor recognizes is not known. There are no base qualities to consult, and no much larger clone falls within one base. Samples from volunteer blood donors who had recovered from COVID-19 were contributed by a second Seattle source. Each collaborating institution followed its own protocols to collect whole blood in K2EDTA tubes. For TCRbeta analysis, collaborators shipped samples as frozen whole blood, isolated PBMCs, or DNA extracted from either of those sample types. Sequenced sample: peripheral blood. The TCR sequence derives from a woman aged 40 to 50 who had recovered from COVID-19. In this chain, TRBV28 is recombined with TRBJ2-7; tentative D gene TRBD1, with 5 bases matching. Here is the DNA: TGTGCCAGCAGTCAGCGCCTAGGGGCCTACGAGCAGTACTTC. Its protein reads: CASSQRLGAYEQYF.